Sequencing of this T cell receptor beta chain was carried out in a study of blood T cell repertoires in COVID-19. CDR3 length equals 14 residues. V shed 9 bases, J shed 2 bases, and the junction held 10 bases outside the gene matches. Germline V CDR1 and CDR2: ENHRY, SYGVKD. Clones were read by immunoSEQ multiplex PCR, and TCRdb kept only the in-frame ones, dropping some. The sample consists of 95,000 to 150,000 clones, about 82% of them appearing once. The sequenced sample consisted of peripheral blood. This chain connects TRBV10-3 to TRBJ2-7; 7 positions match TRBD2. This TCR derives from a man aged 55 to 69 with active or convalescent COVID-19. CDR3 in amino acids: CAMGGGTGPYEQYF. CDR3 sequence (DNA): TGTGCCATGGGGGGGGGTACAGGACCCTACGAGCAGTACTTC.